The T cell receptor (beta chain) under discussion was sequenced for a study of cytomegalovirus exposure and HLA in healthy donors. 60 Vbeta and 13 Jbeta primers were used in PCR. Generated by immunoSEQ multiplex PCR, the TCRdb table keeps only in-frame clones and is missing some. The sample lists about 120,000 clones; 9.5% were seen once. This clone appeared a few times. Its target is not known. General study results and limits: A few CMV-associated chains were confirmed in vitro to be specific for CMV antigens.

The CDR3 is 13 residues long. Germline CDR1 MNHEY, CDR2 SVGAGI. V was shortened by 5 bases and J by 4 bases, with 11 bases between the two germline ends. This chain links TRBV6-5 with TRBJ1-2, with D possibly TRBD1 on 5 matching bases. The TCR was taken from a man aged 30-40 years in good health and CMV-seronegative. Input material: PBMCs. The CDR3: CASSRRGSYGYTF. In DNA form, the CDR3 reads TGTGCCAGCAGTCGCCGGGGGTCCTATGGCTACACCTTC.